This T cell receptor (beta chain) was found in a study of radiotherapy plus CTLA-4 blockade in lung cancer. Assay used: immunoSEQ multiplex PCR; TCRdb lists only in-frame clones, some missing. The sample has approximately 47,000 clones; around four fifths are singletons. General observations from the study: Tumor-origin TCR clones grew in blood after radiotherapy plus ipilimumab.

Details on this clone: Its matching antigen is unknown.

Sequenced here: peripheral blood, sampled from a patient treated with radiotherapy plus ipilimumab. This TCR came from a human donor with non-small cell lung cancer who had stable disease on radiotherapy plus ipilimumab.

CDR3 nucleotide sequence: TGTGCCAGCAGCTCTCCGGGACAGGGTGGCGGCTACACCTTC. This translates into CASSSPGQGGGYTF. The rearrangement uses TRBV11-2 and TRBJ1-2, with 9 positions matching TRBD1. CDR1 and CDR2 (germline): SGHAT, FQNNGV. CDR3 length: 14 residues. Trimming at V came to 4 bases and at J to 8 bases, leaving 8 bases not matched to a gene.